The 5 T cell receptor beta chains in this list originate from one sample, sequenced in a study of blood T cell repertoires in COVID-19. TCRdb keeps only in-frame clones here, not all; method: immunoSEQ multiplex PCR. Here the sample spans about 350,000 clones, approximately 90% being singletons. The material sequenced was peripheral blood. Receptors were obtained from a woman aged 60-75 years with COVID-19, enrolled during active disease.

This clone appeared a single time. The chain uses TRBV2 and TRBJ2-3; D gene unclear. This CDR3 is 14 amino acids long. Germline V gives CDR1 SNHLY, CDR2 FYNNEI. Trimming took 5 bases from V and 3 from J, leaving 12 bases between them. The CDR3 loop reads CASSKSKQTDTQYF. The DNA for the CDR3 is TGTGCCAGCAGTAAATCCAAACAGACAGATACGCAGTATTTT.

CDR3: CASSYSGGTEAFF. The CDR3 DNA is TGTGCCAGCAGTTATTCAGGGGGCACTGAAGCTTTCTTT. This rearrangement joins TRBV6-6 to TRBJ1-1, with TRBD1 matching over 7 bases. Germline V lookup: CDR1 MNHNY, CDR2 SVGAGI (reference sequence). CDR3 length: 13 residues. The V and J ends lost 3 bases and 4 bases, in that order; junction bases with no gene match: 2.

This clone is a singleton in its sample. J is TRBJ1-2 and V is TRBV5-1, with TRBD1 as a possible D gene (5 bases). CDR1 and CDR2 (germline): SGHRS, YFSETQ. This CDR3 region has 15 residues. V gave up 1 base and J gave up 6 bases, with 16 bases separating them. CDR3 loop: CASSLPLAGRNGYTF. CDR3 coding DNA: TGCGCCAGCAGCTTGCCCCTGGCAGGGCGAAATGGCTACACCTTC.

The CDR3 DNA reads TGTGCCAGCAGTTTCCGGCAGGGGGCGCGAGGCACTGAAGCTTTCTTT. The encoded protein is CASSFRQGARGTEAFF. The rearrangement joins TRBV27 to TRBJ1-1; TRBD1 matches at 8 bases. Losses at the gene ends were 3 bases for V and 4 bases for J; bases not matched to a gene: 10. The CDR3 runs to 16 residues. The germline V gene encodes CDR1 MNHEY and CDR2 SMNVEV (reference sequence).

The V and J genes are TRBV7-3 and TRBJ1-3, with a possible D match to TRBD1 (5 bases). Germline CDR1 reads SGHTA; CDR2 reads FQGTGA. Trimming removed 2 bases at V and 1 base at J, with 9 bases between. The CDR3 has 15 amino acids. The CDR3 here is CASSLDSLSGNTIYF. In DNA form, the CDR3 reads TGTGCCAGCAGCTTAGACAGCTTATCTGGAAACACCATATATTTT.